Here is one TCR beta chain with its context. Antigen: not known. Data came from immunoSEQ multiplex PCR; TCRdb stores just in-frame clones and leaves some out. The table has around 84,000 clones, about 85% seen once. This sample stems from a study of T cell responses to AZD1222 COVID-19 vaccine. General study findings and limits: Repertoires were collected only later (after the peak T cell response had occurred). Nearly half of the spike-specific TCRs reportedly recognize variant regions that carry no mutations.

The TCR originated in an adult in good health. The sequenced sample was peripheral blood, obtained on day 0 of AZD1222 vaccination.

The CDR3 nucleotides are TGTGCCAGCAGTTACGGTGGGACAGGGGAAACCTATGGCTACACCTTC. Translation: CASSYGGTGETYGYTF. The chain recombines TRBV6-5 with TRBJ1-2, with 10 nucleotides matching TRBD1. CDR1 is MNHEY and CDR2 is SVGAGI in the germline V gene. This CDR3 region has 16 residues. Unmatched junction bases numbered 7, after V lost 2 bases and J lost 4 bases.